These T cell receptor beta chains were read from a single sample in a study of blood T cell repertoires in COVID-19. Only in-frame clones appear in the TCRdb table, and some are missing; sequencing was by immunoSEQ multiplex PCR. Here the sample spans around 50,000 clones, more than 75% being singletons. Material: peripheral blood. These receptors came from a man in his fifties with active COVID-19. CDR3s include the opening cysteine and the closing phenylalanine or tryptophan. The D gene is left open where the match is weak. Clone size is given for some rows only: seen once, a few or many times, or a class if the clone is expanded.

abundance,len,j_gene,d_gene,v_gene,CDR3nt,CDR3aa
once,10,TRBJ1-5,NA,TRBV19,TGTGCCAGTAATCGTAGGCCCCAGCATTTT,CASNRRPQHF
NA,18,TRBJ2-6,TRBD1,TRBV3-1/TRBV3-2,TGTGCCAGCAGCCAAGAGTGGACAGGTGACTCTGGGGCCAACGTCCTGACTTTC,CASSQEWTGDSGANVLTF
NA,16,TRBJ2-3,TRBD2,TRBV7-9,TGTGCCAGCAGCCCCGGACTAGCGGGAGTGGCAGATACGCAGTATTTT,CASSPGLAGVADTQYF
NA,14,TRBJ1-2,NA,TRBV3-1/TRBV3-2,TGTGCCAGCAGCCGTGGGGCGTCTAACTATGGCTACACCTTC,CASSRGASNYGYTF
NA,15,TRBJ2-3,TRBD1,TRBV3-1/TRBV3-2,TGTGCCAGCAGCCTTCCCGACAGGGCAGGAGATACGCAGTATTTT,CASSLPDRAGDTQYF
NA,14,TRBJ2-7,TRBD2,TRBV6-5,TGTGCCAGCAGGAGACTAGCGGGTCGCTACGAGCAGTACTTC,CASRRLAGRYEQYF
NA,12,TRBJ2-7,TRBD2,TRBV4-1,TGCGCCAGCCTTTCCGGGAGGGGTAGGCAGTACTTC,CASLSGRGRQYF
NA,17,TRBJ1-4,TRBD1,TRBV19,TGTGCCAGTAGTGGGGGAATTACAGGGGGCGTATGGGAAAAACTGTTTTTT,CASSGGITGGVWEKLFF
once,15,TRBJ1-3,NA,TRBV28,TGTGCCAGCACCCGGACAGCTAGCTCTGGAAACACCATATATTTT,CASTRTASSGNTIYF
NA,17,TRBJ1-1,NA,TRBV6-1,TGTGCCAGCAGTGAAGCGCCTCAGGGATTCTTGGGCACTGAAGCTTTCTTT,CASSEAPQGFLGTEAFF
NA,19,TRBJ2-1,TRBD2,TRBV24-1,TGTGCCACCAGTGATTTTTTCGCGGGAGGGGGCAGCTCCTACAATGAGCAGTTCTTC,CATSDFFAGGGSSYNEQFF
NA,18,TRBJ2-1,TRBD2,TRBV7-2,TGTGCCAGCAGCCCCTTCTGGGAGCGGGGGGGCGCCTACAATGAGCAGTTCTTC,CASSPFWERGGAYNEQFF
NA,14,TRBJ2-3,NA,TRBV7-9,TGTGCCAGCAGCCCGAGGGGGTCGTGGGATACGCAGTATTTT,CASSPRGSWDTQYF
NA,16,TRBJ2-5,TRBD1,TRBV7-8,TGTGCCAGCAGCTTGACCGGGACAGGGGGCTTCATGGCCCAGTACTTC,CASSLTGTGGFMAQYF
once,16,TRBJ2-3,TRBD2,TRBV2,TGTGCCAGCAGCGAGGGACTAGCCGGGGGCACAGATACGCAGTATTTT,CASSEGLAGGTDTQYF
NA,13,TRBJ2-4,NA,TRBV7-8,TGTGCCAGCAGCTTAGGGCCCAATAACATTCAGTACTTC,CASSLGPNNIQYF
NA,15,TRBJ1-4,TRBD1,TRBV5-5,TGTGCCAGCAGCCCGTCGACAGGGGGTGATGAAAAACTGTTTTTT,CASSPSTGGDEKLFF
few,16,TRBJ1-3,NA,TRBV5-1,TGCGCCAGCAGCTTGATAGGGGATGGGTCTGGAAACACCATATATTTT,CASSLIGDGSGNTIYF
NA,15,TRBJ1-2,NA,TRBV6-1,TGTGCCAGCAGTGAAGGGTGGGGGGGACCATATGGCTACACCTTC,CASSEGWGGPYGYTF
NA,15,TRBJ2-1,TRBD2,TRBV5-5,TGTGCCAGCAGCCTCCATACTAGCGGGAGAAGGGAGCAGTTCTTC,CASSLHTSGRREQFF
NA,15,TRBJ2-7,TRBD2,TRBV27,TGTGCCAGCAGTTCTAGCGGGAGAGGGCCCTACGAGCAGTACTTC,CASSSSGRGPYEQYF
NA,15,TRBJ2-2,NA,TRBV11-2,TGTGCCAGCAGCTTTAGAGGAACGAACACCGGGGAGCTGTTTTTT,CASSFRGTNTGELFF
NA,12,TRBJ1-3,NA,TRBV28,TGTGCCGGAGGGGTAGGTGGAAACACCATATATTTT,CAGGVGGNTIYF
NA,13,TRBJ2-7,TRBD1,TRBV10-1,TGCGCCAGCAGGGGGGACAGGGATCGCGAGCAGTACTTC,CASRGDRDREQYF
NA,15,TRBJ2-4,NA,TRBV21-1,TGTGCCATAGGTGAGGGCCTGTTATCCAAAAACATTCAGTACTTC,CAIGEGLLSKNIQYF
NA,12,TRBJ1-2,NA,TRBV28,TGTGCCACCACACAGACTAACTATGGCTACACCTTC,CATTQTNYGYTF
NA,16,TRBJ2-7,TRBD2,TRBV11-1,TGTGCCAGCAGCTTAGGCCTACTAGCGTTGCCACTCGAGCAGTACTTC,CASSLGLLALPLEQYF
NA,13,TRBJ1-1,NA,TRBV7-3,TGTGCCAGCAGCCTACAGGGGAACACTGAAGCTTTCTTT,CASSLQGNTEAFF
NA,15,TRBJ2-3,NA,TRBV27,TGTGCCAGCAGTTTGGGGGGGGCGCACGGAGATACGCAGTATTTT,CASSLGGAHGDTQYF
NA,13,TRBJ2-2,NA,TRBV7-9,TGTGCCAGCAGCCCTACAGCGGGCGGGGAGCTGTTTTTT,CASSPTAGGELFF
NA,15,TRBJ2-5,TRBD2,TRBV18,TGTGCCAGCTCACCACTTAGCGGGGGCCAAGAGACCCAGTACTTC,CASSPLSGGQETQYF
NA,16,TRBJ2-1,NA,TRBV19,TGTGCCAGTAGTATATTCGGGATGGTGTACTCCAATGAGCAGTTCTTC,CASSIFGMVYSNEQFF
NA,17,TRBJ2-2,NA,TRBV28,TGTGCCAGCAGTGCCAGGAGGAGTCGCCCGGGGACCGGGGAGCTGTTTTTT,CASSARRSRPGTGELFF
once,15,TRBJ2-5,NA,TRBV1,TGCACCAGCAGCCAAGAAAGAGGGCGGGGAGAGACCCAGTACTTC,CTSSQERGRGETQYF
NA,13,TRBJ2-5,TRBD2,TRBV6-5,TGTGCCAGCAGTCGACTAGCGTGGGAGACCCAGTACTTC,CASSRLAWETQYF
NA,14,TRBJ2-1,TRBD2,TRBV19,TGTGCCAGTAGTAGTAGCCGGGGGGTCAATGAGCAGTTCTTC,CASSSSRGVNEQFF
NA,14,TRBJ1-2,NA,TRBV7-3,TGTGCCAGCAGGTCCGGACAGCTTAACTATGGCTACACCTTC,CASRSGQLNYGYTF
NA,16,TRBJ2-3,TRBD2,TRBV7-8,TGTGCCAGCAGCAAAAGGACTAGGCTACAGGCAGATACGCAGTATTTT,CASSKRTRLQADTQYF
NA,15,TRBJ1-5,TRBD1,TRBV7-6,TGTGCCAGCAGCTCCGACAGGGCCGCCAATCAGCCCCAGCATTTT,CASSSDRAANQPQHF
NA,14,TRBJ2-5,NA,TRBV4-3,TGCGCCAGCAGCCAAGGACAGGACCAAGAGACCCAGTACTTC,CASSQGQDQETQYF
NA,14,TRBJ1-1,NA,TRBV7-4,TGTGCCAGCAGCTTAGTTCGGGGGGTGGCTGAAGCTTTCTTT,CASSLVRGVAEAFF
NA,15,TRBJ1-2,NA,TRBV19,TGTGCCAGTAGTATAGCCCGAACGGGGTCGTGGGGCTACACCTTC,CASSIARTGSWGYTF
NA,16,TRBJ1-1,TRBD1,TRBV19,TGTGCCAGTAGTCTCCCCAGGGGGCGCGGGAACACTGAAGCTTTCTTT,CASSLPRGRGNTEAFF
NA,11,TRBJ2-5,NA,TRBV12-3/TRBV12-4,TGTGCCAGCAGTTTCCGAGAGACCCAGTACTTC,CASSFRETQYF
NA,14,TRBJ2-2,NA,TRBV3-1/TRBV3-2,TGTGCCAGCAGTCCTGAAACTAGGGCCGGGGAGCTGTTTTTT,CASSPETRAGELFF